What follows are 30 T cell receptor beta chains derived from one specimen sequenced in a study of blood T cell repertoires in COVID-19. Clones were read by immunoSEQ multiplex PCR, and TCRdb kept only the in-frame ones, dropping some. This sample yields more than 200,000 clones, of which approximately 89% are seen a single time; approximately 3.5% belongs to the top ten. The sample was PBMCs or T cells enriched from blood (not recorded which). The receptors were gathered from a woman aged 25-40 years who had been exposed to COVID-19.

The CDR3 DNA reads as TGTGCCAGCAGCCTCCTTTCGACATCTTCCAATGGCTACACCTTC. This codes for CASSLLSTSSNGYTF. This sequence joins TRBV11-1 and TRBJ1-2; D is uncertain. The V gene lost 5 bases and the J gene lost 6 bases, with 19 bases spanning the gap. Germline V CDR1 and CDR2: SGHAT, FQDESV (reference sequence). The CDR3 is 15 amino acids.

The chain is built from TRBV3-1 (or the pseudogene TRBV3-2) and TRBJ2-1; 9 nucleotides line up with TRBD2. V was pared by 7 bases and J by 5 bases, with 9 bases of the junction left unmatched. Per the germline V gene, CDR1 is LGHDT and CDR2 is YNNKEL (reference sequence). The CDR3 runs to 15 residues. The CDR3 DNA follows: TGTGCCAGCACTCCCCGGGTAGCGGGAGACAATGAGCAGTTCTTC. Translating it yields CASTPRVAGDNEQFF.

CDR3: CASSQDVWSSANEQFF. The CDR3 DNA follows: TGCGCCAGCAGCCAAGATGTATGGTCCAGCGCCAATGAGCAGTTCTTC. The V and J genes are TRBV4-1 and TRBJ2-1; D gene ambiguous. Germline V gene sequence: CDR1 MGHRA, CDR2 YSYEKL. The CDR3 runs to 16 residues. Trimming pared 0 bases from V and 6 bases from J, leaving 15 bases between.

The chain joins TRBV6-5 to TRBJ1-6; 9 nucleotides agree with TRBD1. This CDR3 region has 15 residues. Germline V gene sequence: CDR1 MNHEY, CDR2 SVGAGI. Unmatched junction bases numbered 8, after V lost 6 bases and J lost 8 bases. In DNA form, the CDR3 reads TGTGCCAGCAGAGGACAGGGGTATCGGGATTCACCCCTCCACTTT. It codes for CASRGQGYRDSPLHF.

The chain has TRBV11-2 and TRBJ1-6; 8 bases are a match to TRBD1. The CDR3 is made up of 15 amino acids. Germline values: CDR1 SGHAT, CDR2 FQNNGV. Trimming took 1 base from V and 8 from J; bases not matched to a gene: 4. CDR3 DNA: TGTGCCAGCAGCTTAGGGACAGGGACCCATTCACCCCTCCACTTT. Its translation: CASSLGTGTHSPLHF.

The CDR3: CASSFGYRSTNEKLFF. DNA for the CDR3: TGTGCCAGCAGCTTTGGATACAGGTCAACTAATGAAAAACTGTTTTTT. The chain carries TRBV12-1 and TRBJ1-4; TRBD1 was called by the table and not checked on the DNA. TRBV12-1 is a known pseudogene. The CDR3 is made up of 16 amino acids.

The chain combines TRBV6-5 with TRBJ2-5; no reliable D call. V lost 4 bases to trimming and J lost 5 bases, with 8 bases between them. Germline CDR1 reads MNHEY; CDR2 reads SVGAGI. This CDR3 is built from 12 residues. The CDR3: CASSFSRETQYF. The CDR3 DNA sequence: TGTGCCAGCAGTTTTTCTAGGGAGACCCAGTACTTC.

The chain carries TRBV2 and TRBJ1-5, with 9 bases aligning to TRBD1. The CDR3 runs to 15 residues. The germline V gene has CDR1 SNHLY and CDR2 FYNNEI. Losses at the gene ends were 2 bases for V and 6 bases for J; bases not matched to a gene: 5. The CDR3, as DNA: TGTGCCAGCAGTGAAAGTACAGGGGGCGGTCAGCCCCAGCATTTT. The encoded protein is CASSESTGGGQPQHF. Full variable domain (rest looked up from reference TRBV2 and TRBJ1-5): EPEVTQTPSHQVTQMGQEVILRCVPISNHLYFYWYRQILGQKVEFLVSFYNNEISEKSEIFDDQFSVERPDGSNFTLKIRSTKLEDSAMYFCASSESTGGGQPQHFGDGTRLSIL.

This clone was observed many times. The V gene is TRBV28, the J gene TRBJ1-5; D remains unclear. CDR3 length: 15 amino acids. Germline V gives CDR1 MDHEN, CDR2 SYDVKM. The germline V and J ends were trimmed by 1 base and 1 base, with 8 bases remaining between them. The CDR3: CASSLSGRSNQPQHF. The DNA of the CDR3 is TGTGCCAGCAGTTTATCCGGCAGGAGCAATCAGCCCCAGCATTTT.

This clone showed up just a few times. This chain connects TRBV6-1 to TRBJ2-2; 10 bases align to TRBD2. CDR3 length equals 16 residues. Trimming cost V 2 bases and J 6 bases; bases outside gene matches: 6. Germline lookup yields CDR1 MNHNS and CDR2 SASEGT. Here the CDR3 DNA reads TGTGCCAGCAGTGAAAGGAGCGGGAGGGGTTCCGGGGAGCTGTTTTTT. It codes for CASSERSGRGSGELFF.

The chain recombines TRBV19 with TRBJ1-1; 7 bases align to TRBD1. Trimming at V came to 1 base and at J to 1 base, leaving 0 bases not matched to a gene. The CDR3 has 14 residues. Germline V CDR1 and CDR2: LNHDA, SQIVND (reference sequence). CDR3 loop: CASSIGQGNTEAFF. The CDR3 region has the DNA TGTGCCAGTAGTATAGGACAGGGGAACACTGAAGCTTTCTTT.

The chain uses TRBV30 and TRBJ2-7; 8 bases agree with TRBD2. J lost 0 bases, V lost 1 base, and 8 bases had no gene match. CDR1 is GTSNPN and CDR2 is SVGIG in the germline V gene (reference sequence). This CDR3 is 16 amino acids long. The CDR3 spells CAWSGGGLVGSYEQYF. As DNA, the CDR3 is TGTGCCTGGAGTGGGGGGGGACTAGTGGGCTCCTACGAGCAGTACTTC.

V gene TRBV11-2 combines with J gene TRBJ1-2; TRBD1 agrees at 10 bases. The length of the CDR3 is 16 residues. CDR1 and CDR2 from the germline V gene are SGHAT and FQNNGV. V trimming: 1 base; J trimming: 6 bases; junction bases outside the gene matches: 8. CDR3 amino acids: CASSLGGTGAADGYTF. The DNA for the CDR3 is TGTGCCAGCAGCTTAGGCGGGACAGGGGCGGCGGATGGCTACACCTTC.

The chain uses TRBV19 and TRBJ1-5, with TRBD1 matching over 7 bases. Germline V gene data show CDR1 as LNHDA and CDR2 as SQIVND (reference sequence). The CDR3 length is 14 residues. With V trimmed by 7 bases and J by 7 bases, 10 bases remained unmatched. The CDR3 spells CASTTQGGRQPQHF. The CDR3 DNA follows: TGTGCCAGTACTACTCAGGGGGGTAGACAGCCCCAGCATTTT.

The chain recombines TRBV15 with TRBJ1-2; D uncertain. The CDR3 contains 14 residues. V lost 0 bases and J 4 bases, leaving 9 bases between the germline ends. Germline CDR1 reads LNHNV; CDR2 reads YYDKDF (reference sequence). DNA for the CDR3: TGTGCCACCAGCAGAGATTCGGGTTTCTATGGCTACACCTTC. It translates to CATSRDSGFYGYTF.

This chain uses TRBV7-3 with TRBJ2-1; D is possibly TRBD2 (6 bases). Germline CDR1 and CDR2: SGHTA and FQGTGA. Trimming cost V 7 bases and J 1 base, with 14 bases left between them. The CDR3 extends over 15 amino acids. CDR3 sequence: CASTPGAGSYNEQFF. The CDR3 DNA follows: TGTGCCAGCACCCCTGGGGCGGGATCCTACAATGAGCAGTTCTTC.

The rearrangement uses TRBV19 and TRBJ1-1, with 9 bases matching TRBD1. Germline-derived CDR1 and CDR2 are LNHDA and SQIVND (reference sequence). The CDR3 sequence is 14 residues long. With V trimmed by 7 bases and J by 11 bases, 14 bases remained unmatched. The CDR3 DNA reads TGTGCCAGTATCACCCCTTCTACAGGGGGCCGGGCTTTCTTT. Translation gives CASITPSTGGRAFF.

The CDR3 loop reads CASSLGSGPYNEQFF. CDR3 sequence (DNA): TGTGCCAGCAGCTTAGGGTCAGGGCCGTACAATGAGCAGTTCTTC. The V and J genes are TRBV11-2 and TRBJ2-1, with a weak D call TRBD1 (5 bases). The V end was cut by 1 base, the J end by 4 bases, with 11 bases between. Germline values: CDR1 SGHAT, CDR2 FQNNGV. The CDR3 length is 15 residues. The full variable domain, in which reference TRBV11-2 and TRBJ2-1 provide the parts outside the CDR3, is EAGVAQSPRYKIIEKRQSVAFWCNPISGHATLYWYQQILGQGPKLLIQFQNNGVVDDSQLPKDRFSAERLKGVDSTLKIQPAKLEDSAVYLCASSLGSGPYNEQFFGPGTRLTVL.

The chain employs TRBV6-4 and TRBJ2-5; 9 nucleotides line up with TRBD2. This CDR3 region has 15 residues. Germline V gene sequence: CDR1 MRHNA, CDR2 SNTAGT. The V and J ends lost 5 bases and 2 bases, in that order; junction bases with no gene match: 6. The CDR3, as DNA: TGTGCCAGCAGTTATAACGCGGGAGGGCAAGAGACCCAGTACTTC. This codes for CASSYNAGGQETQYF.

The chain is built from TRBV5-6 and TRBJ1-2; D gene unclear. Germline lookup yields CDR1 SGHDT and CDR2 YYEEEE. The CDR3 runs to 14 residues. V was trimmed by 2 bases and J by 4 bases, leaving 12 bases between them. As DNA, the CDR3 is TGTGCCAGCAGCTTTATAGCAGACCGCTATGGCTACACCTTC. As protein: CASSFIADRYGYTF.

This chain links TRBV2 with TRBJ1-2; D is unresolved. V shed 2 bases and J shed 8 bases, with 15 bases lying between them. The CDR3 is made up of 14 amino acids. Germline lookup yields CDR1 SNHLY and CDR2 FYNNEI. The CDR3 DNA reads TGTGCCAGCAGTGAAAATAGAGGGTGGGAGGGCTACACCTTC. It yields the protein CASSENRGWEGYTF. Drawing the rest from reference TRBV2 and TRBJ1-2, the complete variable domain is EPEVTQTPSHQVTQMGQEVILRCVPISNHLYFYWYRQILGQKVEFLVSFYNNEISEKSEIFDDQFSVERPDGSNFTLKIRSTKLEDSAMYFCASSENRGWEGYTFGSGTRLTVV.

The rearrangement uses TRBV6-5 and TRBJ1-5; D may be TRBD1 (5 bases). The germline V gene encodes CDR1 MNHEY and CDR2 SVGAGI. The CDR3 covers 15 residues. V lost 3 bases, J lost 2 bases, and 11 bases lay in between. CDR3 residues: CASSYRRGGNQPQHF. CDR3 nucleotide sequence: TGTGCCAGCAGTTATCGGCGGGGGGGCAATCAGCCCCAGCATTTT.

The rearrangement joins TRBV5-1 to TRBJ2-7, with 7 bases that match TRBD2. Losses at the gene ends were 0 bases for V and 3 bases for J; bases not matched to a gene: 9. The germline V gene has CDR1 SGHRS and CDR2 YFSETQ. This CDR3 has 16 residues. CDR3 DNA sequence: TGCGCCAGCAGCTTGGCCGGTACTAGCGTAAACTACGAGCAGTACTTC. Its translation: CASSLAGTSVNYEQYF.

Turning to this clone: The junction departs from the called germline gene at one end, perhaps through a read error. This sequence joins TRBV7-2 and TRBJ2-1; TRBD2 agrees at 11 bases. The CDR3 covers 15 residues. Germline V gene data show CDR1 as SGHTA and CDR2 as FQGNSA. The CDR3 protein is CASSLAGGPFNEQFF. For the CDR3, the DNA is TGTGCCAGCAGTTTAGCGGGAGGGCCTTTTAATGAGCAGTTCTTC. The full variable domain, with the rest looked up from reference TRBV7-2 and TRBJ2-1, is GAGVSQSPSNKVTEKGKDVELRCDPISGHTALYWYRQSLGQGLEFLIYFQGNSAPDKSGLPSDRFSAERTGGSVSTLTIQRTQQEDSAVYLCASSLAGGPFNEQFFGPGTRLTVL.

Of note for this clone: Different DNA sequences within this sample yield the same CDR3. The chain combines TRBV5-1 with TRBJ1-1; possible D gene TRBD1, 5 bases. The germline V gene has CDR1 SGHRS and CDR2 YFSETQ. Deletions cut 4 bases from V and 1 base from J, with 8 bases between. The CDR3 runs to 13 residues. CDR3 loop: CASSLTGNTEAFF. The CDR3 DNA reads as TGCGCCAGCAGCCTAACAGGGAACACTGAAGCTTTCTTT.

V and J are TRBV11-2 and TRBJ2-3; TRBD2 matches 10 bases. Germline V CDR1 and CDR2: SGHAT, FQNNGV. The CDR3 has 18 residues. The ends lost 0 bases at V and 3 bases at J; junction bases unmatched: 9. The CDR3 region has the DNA TGTGCCAGCAGCTTAGATGTTTCTAGCGGGAGAAGGACAGATACGCAGTATTTT. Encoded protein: CASSLDVSSGRRTDTQYF.

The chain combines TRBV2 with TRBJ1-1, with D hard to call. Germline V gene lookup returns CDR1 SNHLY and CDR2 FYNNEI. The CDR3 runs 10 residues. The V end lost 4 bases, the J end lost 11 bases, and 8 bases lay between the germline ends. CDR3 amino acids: CASSGQVAFF. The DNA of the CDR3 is TGTGCCAGCAGTGGGCAGGTGGCTTTCTTT.

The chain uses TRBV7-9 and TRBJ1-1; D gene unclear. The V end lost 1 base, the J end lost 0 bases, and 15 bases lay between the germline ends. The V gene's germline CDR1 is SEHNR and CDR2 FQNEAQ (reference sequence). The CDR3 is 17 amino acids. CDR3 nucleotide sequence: TGTGCCAGCAGCTTAGGCGGAATTCTGGTCTTGAACACTGAAGCTTTCTTT. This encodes CASSLGGILVLNTEAFF.

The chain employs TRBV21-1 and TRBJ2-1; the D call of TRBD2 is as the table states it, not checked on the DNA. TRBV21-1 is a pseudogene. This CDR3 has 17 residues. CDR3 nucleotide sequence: TGTGCCAGCAGCAAAGCGCTTTGTACGGGAGGACAATGTGAGCAGTTCTTC. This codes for CASSKALCTGGQCEQFF.

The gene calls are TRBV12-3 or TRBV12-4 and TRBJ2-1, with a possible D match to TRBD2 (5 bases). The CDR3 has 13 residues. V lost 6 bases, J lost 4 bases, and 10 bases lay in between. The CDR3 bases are TGTGCCAGCAGCTCTAGCCAGTACAATGAGCAGTTCTTC. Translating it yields CASSSSQYNEQFF.